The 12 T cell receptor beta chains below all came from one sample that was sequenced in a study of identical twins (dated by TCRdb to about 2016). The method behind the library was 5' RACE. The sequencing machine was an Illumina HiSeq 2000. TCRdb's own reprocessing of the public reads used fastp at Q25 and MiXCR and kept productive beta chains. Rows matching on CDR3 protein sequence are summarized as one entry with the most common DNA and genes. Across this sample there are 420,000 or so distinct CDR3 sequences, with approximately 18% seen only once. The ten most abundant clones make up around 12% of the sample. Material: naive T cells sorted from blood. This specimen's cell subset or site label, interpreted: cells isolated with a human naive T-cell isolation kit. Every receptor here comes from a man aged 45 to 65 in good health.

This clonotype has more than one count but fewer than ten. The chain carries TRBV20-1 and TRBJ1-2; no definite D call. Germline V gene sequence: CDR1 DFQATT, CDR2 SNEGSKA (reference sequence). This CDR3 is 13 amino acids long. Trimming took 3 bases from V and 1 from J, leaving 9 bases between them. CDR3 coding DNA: TGCAGTGCTAGCACCGGGGTTAACTATGGCTACACCTTC. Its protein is CSASTGVNYGYTF.

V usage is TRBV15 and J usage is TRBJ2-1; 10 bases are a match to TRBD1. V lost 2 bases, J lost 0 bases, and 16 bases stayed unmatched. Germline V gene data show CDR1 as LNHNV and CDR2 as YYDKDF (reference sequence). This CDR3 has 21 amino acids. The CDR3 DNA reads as TGTGCCACCAGCAGACCTGGAGGGGACAGGGGCGTTTGGGGCTCCTACAATGAGCAGTTCTTC. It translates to CATSRPGGDRGVWGSYNEQFF. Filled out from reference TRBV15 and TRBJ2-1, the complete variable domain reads DAMVIQNPRYQVTQFGKPVTLSCSQTLNHNVMYWYQQKSSQAPKLLFHYYDKDFNNEADTPDNFQSRRPNTSFCFLDIRSPGLGDTAMYLCATSRPGGDRGVWGSYNEQFFGPGTRLTVL.

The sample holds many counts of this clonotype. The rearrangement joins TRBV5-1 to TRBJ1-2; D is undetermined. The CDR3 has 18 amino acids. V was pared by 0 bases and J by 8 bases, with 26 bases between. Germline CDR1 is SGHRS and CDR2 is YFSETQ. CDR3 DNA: TGCGCCAGCAGCTTGGCTGTGGGCGCGAATCAAATGCCTTGGGGCTACACCTTC. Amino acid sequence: CASSLAVGANQMPWGYTF.

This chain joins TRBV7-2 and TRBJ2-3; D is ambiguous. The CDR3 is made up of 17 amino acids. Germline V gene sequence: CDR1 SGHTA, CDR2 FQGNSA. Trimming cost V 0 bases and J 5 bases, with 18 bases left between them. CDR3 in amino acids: CASSLAGLGIQGDTQYF. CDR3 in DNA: TGTGCCAGCAGCTTAGCCGGTCTAGGGATTCAAGGAGATACGCAGTATTTT. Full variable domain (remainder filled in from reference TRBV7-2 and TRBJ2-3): GAGVSQSPSNKVTEKGKDVELRCDPISGHTALYWYRQSLGQGLEFLIYFQGNSAPDKSGLPSDRFSAERTGGSVSTLTIQRTQQEDSAVYLCASSLAGLGIQGDTQYFGPGTRLTVL.

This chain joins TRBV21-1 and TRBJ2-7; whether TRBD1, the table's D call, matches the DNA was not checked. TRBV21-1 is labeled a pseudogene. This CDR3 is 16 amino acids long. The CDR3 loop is CASSNQTGDHTYEQYF. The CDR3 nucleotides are TGTGCCAGCAGCAATCAAACAGGGGACCATACCTACGAGCAGTACTTC.

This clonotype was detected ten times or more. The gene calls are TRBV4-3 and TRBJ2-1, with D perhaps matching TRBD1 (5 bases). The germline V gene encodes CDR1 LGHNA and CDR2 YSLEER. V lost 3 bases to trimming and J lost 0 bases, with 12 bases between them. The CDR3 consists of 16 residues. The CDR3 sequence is CASSHRRGYSYNEQFF. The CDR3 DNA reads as TGCGCCAGCAGCCATCGTAGGGGTTACTCCTACAATGAGCAGTTCTTC.

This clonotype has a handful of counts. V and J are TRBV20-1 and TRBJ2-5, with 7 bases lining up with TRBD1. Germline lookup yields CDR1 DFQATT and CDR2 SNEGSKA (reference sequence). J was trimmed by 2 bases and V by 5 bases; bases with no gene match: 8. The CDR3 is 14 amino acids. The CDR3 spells CSASIPGQQETQYF. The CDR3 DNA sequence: TGCAGTGCTTCAATTCCGGGACAGCAAGAGACCCAGTACTTC.

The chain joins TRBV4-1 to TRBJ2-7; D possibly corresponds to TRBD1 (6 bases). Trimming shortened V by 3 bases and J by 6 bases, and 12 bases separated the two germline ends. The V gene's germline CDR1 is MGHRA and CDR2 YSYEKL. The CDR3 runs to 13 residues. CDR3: CASSHRGGGEQYF. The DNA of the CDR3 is TGCGCCAGCAGCCACAGGGGTGGCGGCGAGCAGTACTTC.

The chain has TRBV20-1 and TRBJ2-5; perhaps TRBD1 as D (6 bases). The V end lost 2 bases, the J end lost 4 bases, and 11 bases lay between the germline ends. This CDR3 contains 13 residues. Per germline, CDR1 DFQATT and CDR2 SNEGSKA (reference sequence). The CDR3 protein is CSARSAGAETQYF. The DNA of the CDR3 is TGCAGTGCTAGATCGGCAGGGGCAGAGACCCAGTACTTC.

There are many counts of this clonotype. The CDR3 nucleotides read TGCAGTGCTAGAGACGCCGGGACTAGCGGGAGAGGGGGCACAGATACGCAGTATTTT. This sequence encodes CSARDAGTSGRGGTDTQYF. The rearrangement joins TRBV20-1 to TRBJ2-3; 14 bases agree with TRBD2. V gave up 0 bases and J gave up 1 base; unmatched junction bases: 9. The CDR3 length is 19 residues. Germline CDR1 and CDR2: DFQATT and SNEGSKA (reference sequence).

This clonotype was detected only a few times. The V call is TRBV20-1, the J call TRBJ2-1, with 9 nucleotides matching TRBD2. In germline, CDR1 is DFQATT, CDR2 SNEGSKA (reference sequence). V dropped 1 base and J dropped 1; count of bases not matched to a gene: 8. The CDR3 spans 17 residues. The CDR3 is CSARGVSGSSSYNEQFF. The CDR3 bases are TGCAGTGCTAGAGGGGTTAGCGGGAGTAGTTCCTACAATGAGCAGTTCTTC.

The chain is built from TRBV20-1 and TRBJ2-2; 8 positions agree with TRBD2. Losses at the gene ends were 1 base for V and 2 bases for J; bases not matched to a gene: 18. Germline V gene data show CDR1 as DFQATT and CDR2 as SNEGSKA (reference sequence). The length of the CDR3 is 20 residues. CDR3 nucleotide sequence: TGCAGTGCTAGAGGGGTTGTAAGGATGAGCGGGGGAATAAACACCGGGGAGCTGTTTTTT. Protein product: CSARGVVRMSGGINTGELFF.